This TCR beta chain emerged from a study of tumor-infiltrating lymphocytes in localized non-small cell lung cancer. Study-wide context: Patients included smokers and never-smokers with various histologies, some sampled after neoadjuvant chemotherapy. Study conclusions and caveats: TCRbeta sequencing showed higher T cell infiltration in tumors than uninvolved lung. TCR sequencing covered a subset of patients with enough tissue.

This table comes from immunoSEQ multiplex PCR, and its TCRdb copy is limited to in-frame clones, with some not included. Of around 25,000 clones listed, roughly 70% were seen once; the top ten hold 14% to 15%. CDR3 length: 14 amino acids. Germline CDR1 and CDR2: MNHEY and SMNVEV (reference sequence). Trimming left V 5 bases short and J 0 bases short, with 11 bases between. Comment on this clone: The antigen remains unidentified.

The source material was lung tumor tissue. The chain is built from TRBV27 and TRBJ2-7; D is perhaps TRBD1 or TRBD2 (5 bases each). The receptor's source is a human donor with non-small cell lung cancer. CDR3 loop: CASSVEGSSYEQYF. In nucleotides, the CDR3 is TGTGCCAGCAGTGTTGAGGGGAGCTCCTACGAGCAGTACTTC.